Following are 32 T cell receptor beta chains from one sample sequenced in a study of control samples from healthy donors and cancer patients. Assay: immunoSEQ multiplex PCR; the TCRdb copy retains only in-frame clones and omits some. The sample carries more than 110,000 clones, roughly 92% recorded once. The sample comprised blood. All receptors derive from a man aged 30 to 39 in good health.

This chain uses TRBV27 with TRBJ2-3; D is undetermined. V lost 5 bases, J lost 5 bases, and 11 bases lay in between. Looked up from germline, CDR1 is MNHEY and CDR2 is SMNVEV (reference sequence). The length of the CDR3 is 13 residues. The CDR3, as DNA: TGTGCCAGCAGTCTCCTTTGGGGAGATACGCAGTATTTT. This gives the protein CASSLLWGDTQYF.

The V and J genes are TRBV6-1 and TRBJ1-2, with D perhaps matching TRBD1 (6 bases). The germline V gene has CDR1 MNHNS and CDR2 SASEGT. V was pared by 2 bases and J by 3 bases, with 16 bases between. This CDR3 spans 16 amino acids. The CDR3 here is CASSERGHQLDYGYTF. For the CDR3, the DNA is TGTGCCAGCAGTGAAAGGGGACATCAGCTAGACTATGGCTACACCTTC.

The sample holds one count of this clone. The rearrangement uses TRBV4-3 and TRBJ2-3, with 7 bases fitting TRBD2. This CDR3 is built from 15 residues. V was clipped by 3 bases and J by 1 base; unmatched bases: 4. Germline CDR1 is LGHNA and CDR2 is YSLEER. The CDR3 loop reads CASSQGRVGTDTQYF. CDR3 bases: TGCGCCAGCAGCCAGGGGAGGGTAGGCACAGATACGCAGTATTTT.

CDR3 protein: CASSYDGTGGRSNQPQHF. The CDR3 DNA reads TGTGCCAGCAGTTACGATGGGACAGGGGGCCGCAGCAATCAGCCCCAGCATTTT. The V gene is TRBV6-2 or TRBV6-3, the J gene TRBJ1-5; 12 bases are shared with TRBD1. This CDR3 spans 18 amino acids. Germline CDR1 reads MNHEY; CDR2 reads SVGEGT. J gave up 1 base and V 2 bases, and 6 bases lay outside the gene matches.

The chain joins TRBV4-1 to TRBJ2-1; a possible D gene is TRBD2 (7 bases). V was trimmed by 3 bases and J by 12 bases, leaving 24 bases between them. Germline V gene data show CDR1 as MGHRA and CDR2 as YSYEKL. The CDR3 extends over 16 amino acids. Written as DNA, the CDR3 is TGCGCCAGCAGCCAGCTAGTAGGGGGGGTAGGTGAAGGGCAGTTCTTC. Amino acids: CASSQLVGGVGEGQFF.

The rearrangement joins TRBV2 to TRBJ1-1; a weak D match, TRBD1 (6 bases). CDR1 is SNHLY, CDR2 FYNNEI, per germline. V was clipped by 3 bases and J by 1 base, with 21 bases between them. CDR3 length: 18 amino acids. CDR3 nucleotides: TGTGCCAGCAGTGATCCTCGAGGTCAGGGGTGGGGGAACACTGAAGCTTTCTTT. Translation: CASSDPRGQGWGNTEAFF.

J is TRBJ2-7 and V is TRBV2; D not resolved. The length of the CDR3 is 11 residues. Trimming took off 1 base at V and 13 bases at J, with 11 bases between the two ends. Germline loops: CDR1 SNHLY, CDR2 FYNNEI. The CDR3 protein is CASSEEVRKYF. CDR3 nucleotides: TGTGCCAGCAGTGAAGAAGTCAGGAAATACTTC. Looking up the rest from reference TRBV2 and TRBJ2-7 gives the full variable domain: EPEVTQTPSHQVTQMGQEVILRCVPISNHLYFYWYRQILGQKVEFLVSFYNNEISEKSEIFDDQFSVERPDGSNFTLKIRSTKLEDSAMYFCASSEEVRKYFGPGTRLTVT.

This chain joins TRBV24-1 and TRBJ1-5; D is unresolved. This CDR3 is 14 amino acids long. The germline V gene encodes CDR1 KGHDR and CDR2 SFDVKD. V was trimmed by 5 bases and J by 0 bases, leaving 7 bases between them. The CDR3 loop is CATSAMISNQPQHF. In DNA, the CDR3 is TGTGCCACCAGTGCAATGATTAGCAATCAGCCCCAGCATTTT.

The chain joins TRBV7-8 to TRBJ1-1; the match to TRBD1 covers 7 bases. With V trimmed by 7 bases and J by 0 bases, 8 bases remained unmatched. The CDR3 extends over 15 amino acids. CDR1 is SGHVS and CDR2 is FQNEAQ in the germline V gene. The CDR3 region has the DNA TGTGCCAGCAAAGAACAGGGGCGAGTGAACACTGAAGCTTTCTTT. Protein product: CASKEQGRVNTEAFF.

The chain has TRBV29-1 and TRBJ2-1, with 12 bases identical to TRBD2. The ends lost 0 bases at V and 6 bases at J; junction bases unmatched: 3. Germline-derived CDR1 and CDR2 are SQVTM and ANQGSEA. The CDR3 loop spans 15 amino acids. As DNA, the CDR3 is TGCAGCGTTGAAGAAACGACTAGCGGGAGCAATGAGCAGTTCTTC. Protein: CSVEETTSGSNEQFF.

The V and J genes are TRBV10-3 and TRBJ1-2; D is perhaps TRBD1 (5 bases). CDR1 and CDR2 from the germline V gene are ENHRY and SYGVKD. V was trimmed by 6 bases and J by 4 bases, leaving 18 bases between them. The CDR3 loop spans 15 amino acids. CDR3 coding DNA: TGTGCCATCAGCGGCACAGGTTGGGAAACCTATGGCTACACCTTC. Protein sequence: CAISGTGWETYGYTF.

This clone was observed a single time. This chain connects TRBV29-1 to TRBJ1-2, with D possibly TRBD1 on 6 matching bases. The germline V gene has CDR1 SQVTM and CDR2 ANQGSEA. Trimming took off 7 bases at V and 4 bases at J, with 10 bases between the two ends. The length of the CDR3 is 11 residues. The chain's CDR3 is CSGGQSYGYTF. In DNA, the CDR3 is TGCAGCGGTGGACAGTCCTATGGCTACACCTTC.

This clone was seen a handful of times. The chain carries TRBV4-2 and TRBJ2-2, with 10 bases that match TRBD1. V gave up 4 bases and J gave up 3 bases; unmatched junction bases: 2. Germline CDR1 and CDR2: LGHNA and YNFKEQ. This CDR3 comprises 15 residues. The CDR3, as DNA: TGTGCCAGCAGCCTCGGGACAGGGGACACCGGGGAGCTGTTTTTT. Translation: CASSLGTGDTGELFF.

The genes are TRBV28 and TRBJ1-6, with D hard to call. Germline loops: CDR1 MDHEN, CDR2 SYDVKM. The CDR3 consists of 14 residues. V lost 6 bases to trimming and J lost 9 bases, with 15 bases between them. CDR3 residues: CASRAVATPSPLHF. CDR3 bases: TGTGCCAGCAGGGCCGTGGCCACTCCTTCACCCCTCCACTTT.

The chain carries TRBV27 and TRBJ1-2, with D perhaps TRBD1 (5 bases). Germline V gene data show CDR1 as MNHEY and CDR2 as SMNVEV (reference sequence). The CDR3 has 14 amino acids. Deletions cut 8 bases from V and 4 bases from J, with 17 bases between. The CDR3 DNA reads TGTGCCAGCTGCCCTCAAGGGGCGGGCTATGGCTACACCTTC. This gives the protein CASCPQGAGYGYTF.

The rearrangement links TRBV12-1 to TRBJ2-7; the DNA was not used to check the table's D call, TRBD2. TRBV12-1 is a known pseudogene. The CDR3 totals 17 residues. The CDR3 loop reads CASSCFRGGLAEYEQYF. The CDR3 DNA reads TGTGCCAGCAGCTGTTTTAGGGGAGGACTAGCGGAATACGAGCAGTACTTC.

The chain couples TRBV28 to TRBJ2-5, with 9 nucleotides matching TRBD2. The trim removed 6 bases at V and 4 bases at J, leaving 12 bases unmatched. Looked up from germline, CDR1 is MDHEN and CDR2 is SYDVKM. The CDR3 is made up of 16 amino acids. The CDR3 is CASSPVSGSSRETQYF. The CDR3 DNA sequence: TGTGCCAGCAGCCCGGTTAGCGGGAGTTCCAGAGAGACCCAGTACTTC.

The J gene is TRBJ2-7, the V gene TRBV27, with 8 bases fitting TRBD1. Per the germline V gene, CDR1 is MNHEY and CDR2 is SMNVEV (reference sequence). V lost 6 bases to trimming and J lost 2 bases; unmatched junction nucleotides: 9. This CDR3 has 15 amino acids. CDR3 bases: TGTGCCAGCAGAAAACCAGGACAGGGCCCCTACGAGCAGTACTTC. Protein product: CASRKPGQGPYEQYF.

J is TRBJ2-7 and V is TRBV7-3; TRBD1 might be the D (5 bases). The CDR3 consists of 14 residues. The germline gives CDR1 SGHTA, CDR2 FQGTGA. Trimming took off 0 bases at V and 1 base at J, with 7 bases between the two ends. CDR3 sequence (DNA): TGTGCCAGCAGCTTAACGCAGGGATCCTACGAGCAGTACTTC. Amino acids: CASSLTQGSYEQYF. The full variable domain, rest sourced from reference TRBV7-3 and TRBJ2-7, is GAGVSQTPSNKVTEKGKYVELRCDPISGHTALYWYRQSLGQGPEFLIYFQGTGAADDSGLPNDRFFAVRPEGSVSTLKIQRTERGDSAVYLCASSLTQGSYEQYFGPGTRLTVT.

V is TRBV7-3 and J is TRBJ2-1; no firm D call. Germline V gene sequence: CDR1 SGHTA, CDR2 FQGTGA. Trimming shortened V by 5 bases and J by 0 bases, and 11 bases separated the two germline ends. The CDR3 is 15 amino acids. The CDR3 loop reads CASSLTRSSYNEQFF. The DNA for the CDR3 is TGTGCCAGCAGCCTGACAAGAAGCTCCTACAATGAGCAGTTCTTC.

The chain uses TRBV6-6 and TRBJ1-2, with a possible D match to TRBD1 (5 bases). The germline V and J ends were trimmed by 2 bases and 7 bases, with 11 bases remaining between them. This CDR3 contains 13 residues. Germline CDR1 and CDR2: MNHNY and SVGAGI (reference sequence). The CDR3 is CASSYAGTFGYTF. CDR3 sequence (DNA): TGTGCCAGCAGTTACGCCGGGACTTTTGGCTACACCTTC.

The chain combines TRBV2 with TRBJ2-1; 8 bases align to TRBD2. Per germline, CDR1 SNHLY and CDR2 FYNNEI. CDR3 length: 13 residues. V gave up 3 bases and J gave up 10 bases; unmatched junction bases: 5. The CDR3 coding sequence is TGTGCCAGCAGTGACTCGGGAGGGGTGGAGCAGTTCTTC. It codes for CASSDSGGVEQFF.

J is TRBJ2-3 and V is TRBV30, with 9 bases matching TRBD1. Germline-derived CDR1 and CDR2 are GTSNPN and SVGIG (reference sequence). This CDR3 region has 16 residues. J gave up 3 bases and V 0 bases, and 7 bases lay outside the gene matches. The DNA for the CDR3 is TGTGCCTGGAGTGTACCGACAGGGGGTGTTACAGATACGCAGTATTTT. Translation gives CAWSVPTGGVTDTQYF.

The chain employs TRBV11-2 and TRBJ2-1, with TRBD2 matching over 10 bases. Trimming at V came to 4 bases and at J to 8 bases, leaving 8 bases not matched to a gene. The CDR3 is 15 amino acids. CDR1 and CDR2 from the germline V gene are SGHAT and FQNNGV. CDR3 in amino acids: CASSWSGRALDEQFF. DNA of the CDR3: TGTGCCAGCAGCTGGAGCGGGAGGGCCCTGGATGAGCAGTTCTTC.

The rearrangement links TRBV5-8 to TRBJ2-7; a weak D match, TRBD1 (5 bases). V lost 2 bases and J 6 bases, leaving 18 bases between the germline ends. CDR3 length: 15 residues. Germline V gene data show CDR1 as SGHTS and CDR2 as YDEGEE. The CDR3 DNA follows: TGTGCCAGCAGCTTTAGGGGATGGACACCGGGCGAGCAGTACTTC. It is translated as CASSFRGWTPGEQYF.

V is TRBV9 and J is TRBJ2-1, with a weak D call TRBD2 (6 bases). The germline V gene has CDR1 SGDLS and CDR2 YYNGEE. Trimming took off 3 bases at V and 6 bases at J, with 13 bases between the two ends. This CDR3 is built from 14 residues. The CDR3 DNA is TGTGCCAGCAGCGCATCGGACGGGAGCAATGAGCAGTTCTTC. This codes for CASSASDGSNEQFF.

The chain links TRBV11-2 to TRBJ1-5, with D hard to call. The germline gives CDR1 SGHAT, CDR2 FQNNGV. Trimming took off 5 bases at V and 2 bases at J, with 13 bases between the two ends. This CDR3 has 15 amino acids. The CDR3 coding sequence is TGTGCCAGCAGCCTCCAGTCGGGAGGCAATCAGCCCCAGCATTTT. It is translated as CASSLQSGGNQPQHF.

This rearrangement joins TRBV27 to TRBJ2-7, with 14 bases aligning to TRBD2. Germline V CDR1 and CDR2: MNHEY, SMNVEV (reference sequence). This CDR3 has 18 amino acids. The ends lost 7 bases at V and 4 bases at J; junction bases unmatched: 15. The CDR3 region is CASTARLAGGPIAYEQYF. The CDR3 DNA sequence: TGTGCCAGCACCGCGAGACTAGCGGGAGGGCCTATTGCTTACGAGCAGTACTTC.

The rearrangement joins TRBV27 to TRBJ1-1, with D possibly being TRBD1 (5 bases). The CDR3 totals 13 residues. The germline gives CDR1 MNHEY, CDR2 SMNVEV (reference sequence). V lost 4 bases and J lost 2, with 8 bases in between. The CDR3 coding sequence is TGTGCCAGCAGTTGGGACGGTAACACTGAAGCTTTCTTT. This gives the protein CASSWDGNTEAFF.

J is TRBJ2-7 and V is TRBV5-1; D perhaps matches TRBD2 (6 bases). Germline V lookup: CDR1 SGHRS, CDR2 YFSETQ. CDR3 size: 15 residues. Trimming shortened V by 0 bases and J by 2 bases, and 12 bases separated the two germline ends. This chain's CDR3 is CASSLAGSSAYEQYF. As DNA, the CDR3 is TGCGCCAGCAGCTTGGCTGGCTCTAGCGCCTACGAGCAGTACTTC.

This chain uses TRBV14 with TRBJ2-7, with D hard to call. Germline V lookup: CDR1 SGHDN, CDR2 FVKESK. The CDR3 has 14 residues. V lost 0 bases and J 0 bases, leaving 6 bases between the germline ends. CDR3: CASSQELSSYEQYF. The CDR3 nucleotides read TGTGCCAGCAGCCAAGAGTTAAGCTCCTACGAGCAGTACTTC.

This chain connects TRBV11-2 to TRBJ1-1; D remains ambiguous. CDR1 and CDR2 (germline): SGHAT, FQNNGV. The V end lost 4 bases, the J end lost 10 bases, and 13 bases lay between the germline ends. The CDR3 length is 12 residues. Written as DNA, the CDR3 is TGTGCCAGCAGCTACCACATGCTAGCAGCTTTCTTT. Translation gives CASSYHMLAAFF.